The 24 T cell receptor beta chains presented below share a single source sample, sequenced in a study of vaccination and CD4 T cells after COVID-19. This sample's treatment: 10-day PBMC culture with coronavirus spike peptide pools or control peptides (ViraFEST assay). These receptors lack a known antigen. Sequencing of the DNA from cultured CD4+ T cells was carried out with the Oncomine TCR Beta short-read assay. TCRdb reanalysed the PCR reads using MiXCR and keeps one entry per CDR3 protein. In the table there are about 15,000 distinct CDR3 sequences, roughly 50% of which are singletons. The sample comprised CD4+ T cells from blood, cultured in vitro. The receptors were gathered from a human donor who had recovered from COVID-19.

To note about this clonotype: One end of the junction is discordant with germline, which a read error may explain. The rearrangement uses TRBV4-2 and TRBJ2-7; the D gene is possibly TRBD1 (5 bases). The length of the CDR3 is 13 residues. Germline lookup yields CDR1 LGHNA and CDR2 YNFKEQ. The CDR3 reads CASSQSRVHEQHF. CDR3 nucleotide sequence: TGTGCCAGCAGCCAATCCAGGGTCCACGAGCAGCACTTC.

This clonotype has just one count. This chain connects TRBV20-1 to TRBJ2-3, with 12 bases lining up with TRBD2. With V trimmed by 6 bases and J by 4 bases, 5 bases remained unmatched. The germline gives CDR1 DFQATT, CDR2 SNEGSKA (reference sequence). The CDR3 spans 14 residues. In DNA, the CDR3 is TGCAGTGCCAGACTAGCGGGGGTGGCAGATACGCAGTATTTT. Translation: CSARLAGVADTQYF.

The chain recombines TRBV20-1 with TRBJ2-3; possible D gene TRBD2, 6 bases. Deletions cut 6 bases from V and 5 bases from J, with 15 bases between. CDR1 is DFQATT and CDR2 is SNEGSKA in the germline V gene (reference sequence). CDR3 length: 13 residues. CDR3: CSAPGLQGDTQYF. The CDR3 DNA reads TGCAGTGCGCCGGGACTTCAGGGAGATACGCAGTATTTT.

The chain combines TRBV27 with TRBJ2-5; D is perhaps TRBD1 (5 bases). Trimming stripped 6 bases from V and 0 bases from J, with 11 bases between. The germline CDR1 and CDR2 sequences are MNHEY and SMNVEV (reference sequence). The CDR3 totals 14 residues. The CDR3 bases are TGTGCCAGCAGCGGACACATAGACCAAGAGACCCAGTACTTC. Translating it yields CASSGHIDQETQYF.

Only a few counts were recorded for this clonotype. The chain links TRBV6-2 or TRBV6-3 to TRBJ2-5; 8 bases are a match to TRBD1. This CDR3 spans 15 amino acids. Germline V gives CDR1 MNHEY, CDR2 SVGEGT. V lost 7 bases to trimming and J lost 4 bases; unmatched junction nucleotides: 11. CDR3 protein: CASISEQGVVETQYF. In DNA, the CDR3 is TGTGCCAGCATCTCTGAACAGGGGGTTGTAGAGACCCAGTACTTC.

On this clonotype itself: An end of the junction does not agree with germline; a read error may underlie this. The chain is built from TRBV10-1 and TRBJ1-1; 9 nucleotides align to TRBD1. There are 15 residues in the CDR3. The germline gives CDR1 WNHNN, CDR2 SYGVQD (reference sequence). Here the CDR3 DNA reads TGCGCCAGCAGTCCCGGGACAGGGCGGAACACTGAAGCTCTCTTT. Its translation is CASSPGTGRNTEALF.

Only a few counts were recorded for this clonotype. As DNA, the CDR3 is TGTGCCAGCAGCTTAACCGGGGGACCCGTCAATGAGCAGTTCTTC. Encoded protein: CASSLTGGPVNEQFF. V usage is TRBV7-2 and J usage is TRBJ2-1; possible D gene TRBD2, 6 bases. The CDR3 runs to 15 residues. From germline, CDR1 is SGHTA and CDR2 FQGNSA. V was clipped by 2 bases and J by 6 bases, with 14 bases between them.

The V call is TRBV7-9, the J call TRBJ2-5, with D uncertain. V lost 3 bases and J lost 1, with 9 bases in between. There are 14 residues in the CDR3. Germline values: CDR1 SEHNR, CDR2 FQNEAQ (reference sequence). In DNA form, the CDR3 reads TGTGCCAGCAGCTTGAGTGGGTTCCAAGAGACCCAGTACTTC. Its protein is CASSLSGFQETQYF.

The chain joins TRBV19 to TRBJ1-2, with unresolved D. Trimming removed 6 bases at V and 4 bases at J, with 21 bases between. Germline values: CDR1 LNHDA, CDR2 SQIVND (reference sequence). This CDR3 is built from 16 residues. The CDR3 region is CASSLRRGIEVYGYTF. The CDR3 coding sequence is TGTGCCAGTAGCCTTAGGCGTGGGATCGAAGTCTATGGCTACACCTTC.

As concerns this clonotype: The junction and the germline gene differ at one end; a read error may be behind it. The rearrangement links TRBV20-1 to TRBJ2-2; weak D call: TRBD2 (6 bases). The CDR3 contains 16 residues. Germline V gives CDR1 DFQATT, CDR2 SNEGSKA (reference sequence). CDR3 amino acids: CSARDPGLTNTEELFF. CDR3 bases: TGCAGTGCTAGAGATCCGGGACTCACGAACACCGAGGAGCTGTTTTTT.

The J gene is TRBJ2-3, the V gene TRBV24-1, with 7 bases matching TRBD2. The CDR3 spans 16 residues. Per the germline V gene, CDR1 is KGHDR and CDR2 is SFDVKD. J was trimmed by 0 bases and V by 4 bases; bases with no gene match: 6. The CDR3 DNA reads TGTGCCACCAGTGACATCACTAGCGCTAGCACAGATACGCAGTATTTT. Amino acids: CATSDITSASTDTQYF.

The V gene is TRBV5-1, the J gene TRBJ2-5, with D uncertain. The V end lost 4 bases, the J end lost 5 bases, and 18 bases lay between the germline ends. Germline assignment: CDR1 SGHRS and CDR2 YFSETQ. The CDR3 contains 15 residues. The CDR3 bases are TGCGCCAGCAGCCCAGACGGCAGGCACACGGAGACCCAGTACTTC. Its protein is CASSPDGRHTETQYF.

The chain employs TRBV11-2 and TRBJ2-5; D uncertain. Trimming removed 5 bases from V and 4 bases from J, with 14 bases in between. The CDR3 totals 14 residues. Germline values: CDR1 SGHAT, CDR2 FQNNGV. The CDR3 here is CASSVPGRRETQYF. The CDR3 DNA sequence: TGTGCCAGCAGCGTTCCAGGACGGAGAGAGACCCAGTACTTC.

There are a few counts of this clonotype. The V gene is TRBV2, the J gene TRBJ2-7, with D perhaps matching TRBD1 (6 bases). V was pared by 6 bases and J by 4 bases, with 10 bases between. Germline lookup yields CDR1 SNHLY and CDR2 FYNNEI. The CDR3 length is 12 residues. CDR3 protein: CASRSRGYEQYF. Here the CDR3 DNA reads TGTGCCAGCAGATCCAGGGGTTACGAGCAGTACTTC.

The chain links TRBV7-9 to TRBJ2-1; TRBD2 might be the D (10 bases). Deletions cut 5 bases from V and 10 bases from J, with 33 bases between. CDR1 and CDR2 from the germline V gene are SEHNR and FQNEAQ (reference sequence). The CDR3 is made up of 19 amino acids. CDR3 sequence reads: CASSPWGQGGSGGAWEQFF. For the CDR3, the DNA is TGTGCCAGCAGCCCCTGGGGACAGGGTGGCAGCGGGGGGGCTTGGGAGCAGTTCTTC.

The J gene is TRBJ1-3, the V gene TRBV7-9, with unresolved D. The length of the CDR3 is 14 residues. Trimming stripped 3 bases from V and 7 bases from J, with 13 bases between. Germline CDR1 is SEHNR and CDR2 is FQNEAQ (reference sequence). The CDR3 sequence is CASSFEIGVNTIYF. CDR3 bases: TGTGCCAGCAGCTTCGAAATTGGGGTCAACACCATATATTTT.

The chain combines TRBV6-1 with TRBJ1-2, with 11 bases fitting TRBD1. This CDR3 is 14 amino acids long. Germline V lookup: CDR1 MNHNS, CDR2 SASEGT. V was clipped by 6 bases and J by 7 bases; unmatched bases: 7. The CDR3 protein is CASRAPGQGGGYTF. CDR3 DNA sequence: TGTGCCAGCAGAGCCCCGGGACAGGGGGGTGGCTACACCTTC.

The V call is TRBV19, the J call TRBJ2-4, with a tentative D call TRBD1 (5 bases). Per germline, CDR1 LNHDA and CDR2 SQIVND (reference sequence). V was trimmed by 1 base and J by 6 bases, leaving 10 bases between them. This CDR3 is built from 14 residues. CDR3 DNA: TGTGCCAGTAGTATAGCAGGGTTGATAAACATTCAGTACTTC. This translates into CASSIAGLINIQYF.

The sample holds a few counts of this clonotype. This chain links TRBV20-1 with TRBJ2-7; 7 nucleotides align to TRBD1. Trimming cost V 3 bases and J 4 bases; bases outside gene matches: 3. The CDR3 has 12 amino acids. Looked up from germline, CDR1 is DFQATT and CDR2 is SNEGSKA (reference sequence). The CDR3 is CSARAGGYEQYF. In DNA, the CDR3 is TGCAGTGCTAGGGCAGGGGGTTACGAGCAGTACTTC.

The J gene is TRBJ2-5, the V gene TRBV5-3; 9 bases are shared with TRBD1. TRBV5-3 is given ORF status, its function remaining uncertain. J lost 5 bases, V lost 8 bases, and 7 bases had no gene match. The CDR3 loop spans 13 amino acids. For the CDR3, the DNA is TGTGCCAGCAGCGGGACAGGGTACGAGACCCAGTACTTC. This codes for CASSGTGYETQYF.

By frequency in the sample, this clonotype is medium-sized. This rearrangement joins TRBV6-1 to TRBJ2-3; a possible D gene is TRBD2 (5 bases). Germline V CDR1 and CDR2: MNHNS, SASEGT. The CDR3 covers 13 residues. Trimming removed 5 bases at V and 5 bases at J, with 11 bases between. The CDR3 coding sequence is TGTGCCAGCAGTCACCTAGCTGGAGATACGCAGTATTTT. It is translated as CASSHLAGDTQYF.

The DNA of the CDR3 is TGCAGCGGGCTGAGGGAGAGCGGGAACGAGCAGTACTTC. This translates into CSGLRESGNEQYF. The chain employs TRBV29-1 and TRBJ2-1; 7 bases match TRBD2. Near its end, the DNA agrees better with TRBJ2-7, so the J call may be wrong. The CDR3 has 13 amino acids. CDR1 is SQVTM, CDR2 ANQGSEA, per germline.

The V and J genes are TRBV4-2 and TRBJ1-1; possible D gene TRBD1, 5 bases. V was cut by 0 bases and J by 11 bases, with 13 bases left in between. CDR1 LGHNA and CDR2 YNFKEQ come from the germline V gene. There are 13 residues in the CDR3. The DNA for the CDR3 is TGTGCCAGCAGCCAAGACGGTTGGGGGAGGGCTTTCTTT. This encodes CASSQDGWGRAFF.

CDR3 nucleotide sequence: TGTGCCAGCAGTTTTAGGACGTCGCCTACCGGGGAGCTGTTTTTT. Translating it yields CASSFRTSPTGELFF. This chain joins TRBV6-5 and TRBJ2-2, with D uncertain. Germline loops: CDR1 MNHEY, CDR2 SVGAGI. The CDR3 runs to 15 residues. V was pared by 4 bases and J by 5 bases, with 14 bases between.